The clone carrying this T cell receptor beta chain was observed at least ten times. Antigen unknown. Indicated time point: persistent/refractory GD, antithyroid drugs over 5 years with positive TRAb. Scientists built the TCR library using RNA that was extracted from PBMCs. As a group, patients came from one endocrinology department in Xi'an, China. EDTA tubes received nine milliliters of collected peripheral blood. The sample originates from a study of regulatory T cells in long-lasting Graves disease. iRepertoire HTBI primers and Arm-PCR of CDR3 regions built TCR beta libraries. From the multiplex PCR reads, TCRdb called clonotypes with MiXCR, one entry per CDR3 protein. The sample records roughly 500,000 distinct CDR3 sequences, 22% being singletons. Study findings and constraints: Favored gene segments in persistent disease were TRBV28, TRBJ1-2 and TRBJ2-5. More public clonotypes were shared by persistent patients (2,741) than by new patients (approximately 1,000).

V trimming: 5 bases; J trimming: 5 bases; junction bases outside the gene matches: 6. The germline gives CDR1 MNHNS, CDR2 SASEGT. There are 15 residues in the CDR3. The sequencing used peripheral blood mononuclear cells (PBMCs), collected when the disease was refractory, from a patient treated with antithyroid drugs. This sequence was found in a female donor with Graves disease. The gene calls are TRBV6-1 and TRBJ2-2, with TRBD2 matching 9 bases. The CDR3 bases are TGTGCCAGCAGTATGACTAGCGGAATTACCGGGGAGCTGTTTTTT. This sequence encodes CASSMTSGITGELFF.